This T cell receptor (beta chain) was sequenced for a study of T cells in Graves' hyperthyroidism and ophthalmopathy. The wider study: Peripheral blood was collected at initial diagnosis, before any treatment.

TCR beta CDR3 regions were amplified from RNA. Initially, a first-round RT-PCR of the TCR CDR3 employed the HTBI primer set. TCRdb recomputed calls from the multiplex PCR reads with MiXCR, one row per CDR3 protein. The sample lists about 300,000 distinct CDR3 sequences; approximately 19% were seen once. A Clinical Activity Score of at least 3, a NOSPECS grade of at least 4 and a duration under 3 months were recorded in the ophthalmopathy patients. This TCR was recovered from a man in his fifties with Graves' ophthalmopathy. The sample was blood.

CDR3 nucleotides: TGTGCCAGCAGCACTCACAGGGGGCCAAGGAAACTGTTTTTT. It encodes CASSTHRGPRKLFF. The chain links TRBV9 to TRBJ1-4; 9 bases fit TRBD1. The CDR3 covers 14 residues. Germline-derived CDR1 and CDR2 are SGDLS and YYNGEE. V shed 4 bases and J 11 bases; nucleotides not matched to a gene: 9.